The 5 T cell receptor beta chains listed next were all sequenced from one sample in a study of blood T cell repertoires in COVID-19. The assay was immunoSEQ multiplex PCR, and TCRdb's table has in-frame clones only and misses some. Among approximately 110,000 clones, about 76% were seen once, and the ten largest hold 30% to 45%. The sequencing input was peripheral blood. These receptors were obtained from an elderly man with acute or convalescent COVID-19.

The chain joins TRBV28 to TRBJ1-2; possible D gene TRBD1, 5 bases. Between the trimmed V and J ends, which lost 5 bases and 4 bases, there was a span of 14 bases. The CDR3 is made up of 14 amino acids. CDR1 and CDR2 from the germline V gene are MDHEN and SYDVKM. The CDR3 DNA reads TGTGCCAGCAGTACGCTACAGGCGCCCTATGGCTACACCTTC. Amino acid sequence: CASSTLQAPYGYTF.

The chain has TRBV7-2 and TRBJ1-4; tentatively, D is TRBD1 (6 bases). Germline CDR1 is SGHTA and CDR2 is FQGNSA. Trimming removed 1 base from V and 6 bases from J, with 12 bases in between. The CDR3 covers 15 residues. This chain's CDR3 is CASSLVATGYEKLFF. CDR3 coding DNA: TGTGCCAGCAGCTTAGTCGCGACAGGTTATGAAAAACTGTTTTTT.

The chain joins TRBV28 to TRBJ1-2; D is unclear. Trimming shortened V by 8 bases and J by 4 bases, and 5 bases separated the two germline ends. CDR1 MDHEN and CDR2 SYDVKM come from the germline V gene. The length of the CDR3 is 10 residues. CDR3 coding DNA: TGTGCCAGCCATTTCTATGGCTACACCTTC. Its translation: CASHFYGYTF.

This clone occurred once. The chain uses TRBV28 and TRBJ1-3; weak D call: TRBD1 (5 bases). The CDR3 has 14 residues. Germline V gives CDR1 MDHEN, CDR2 SYDVKM. Trimming removed 1 base at V and 2 bases at J, with 6 bases between. The CDR3 sequence: CASSLSGTGNTIYF. In DNA, the CDR3 is TGTGCCAGCAGTTTATCAGGGACTGGAAACACCATATATTTT.

The chain has TRBV5-1 and TRBJ1-4, with TRBD1 matching 7 bases. V was clipped by 4 bases and J by 5 bases; unmatched bases: 5. This CDR3 contains 14 residues. Germline assignment: CDR1 SGHRS and CDR2 YFSETQ. Written as DNA, the CDR3 is TGCGCCAGCAGCCCCGACAGGGCAAATGAAAAACTGTTTTTT. Amino acids: CASSPDRANEKLFF.